One sample yielded the 18 T cell receptor beta chains listed below, sequenced in a study of OX40 agonist ivuxolimab in advanced cancers. Data came from immunoSEQ multiplex PCR; TCRdb stores just in-frame clones and leaves some out. The sample lists 80,000 or so clones, roughly 87% occurring once. Sequencing was performed on CD4+ or CD8+ T cells sorted from blood, taken in a trial of the OX40 agonist ivuxolimab. These receptors originate from an adult with an advanced solid tumor such as melanoma, head and neck, liver or kidney cancer.

The gene calls are TRBV29-1 and TRBJ1-1; D unresolved. The CDR3 covers 11 residues. The germline V gene has CDR1 SQVTM and CDR2 ANQGSEA. V was shortened by 2 bases and J by 5 bases, with 6 bases between the two germline ends. This CDR3 reads CSVELETEAFF. The CDR3 nucleotides are TGCAGCGTTGAATTGGAGACTGAAGCTTTCTTT.

This chain uses TRBV11-2 with TRBJ2-7; a possible D gene is TRBD2 (6 bases). This CDR3 contains 14 residues. Per germline, CDR1 SGHAT and CDR2 FQNNGV. Trimming shortened V by 5 bases and J by 7 bases, and 18 bases separated the two germline ends. The CDR3: CASSIRDSKVEQYF. In nucleotides, the CDR3 is TGTGCCAGCAGCATCCGGGACTCCAAGGTAGAGCAGTACTTC.

This chain connects TRBV7-6 to TRBJ2-5; 8 nucleotides align to TRBD1. This CDR3 is 15 amino acids long. From germline, CDR1 is SGHVS and CDR2 FNYEAQ. The junction had 10 bases not matched to a gene; V was cut back by 5 bases and J by 5 bases. In DNA, the CDR3 is TGTGCCAGCAGCCACCGGTGGACAGGGCAGGAGACCCAGTACTTC. Its translation: CASSHRWTGQETQYF.

V gene TRBV13 combines with J gene TRBJ1-4, with TRBD1 matching 7 bases. CDR1 PRHDT and CDR2 FYEKMQ come from the germline V gene (reference sequence). The CDR3 sequence is 15 residues long. The junction had 4 bases not matched to a gene; V was cut back by 2 bases and J by 4 bases. The DNA for the CDR3 is TGTGCCAGCAGCTTATCAGGGGGGTATAATGAAAAACTGTTTTTT. Translating gives CASSLSGGYNEKLFF.

The chain combines TRBV5-1 with TRBJ2-7; D gene unclear. CDR1 and CDR2 from the germline V gene are SGHRS and YFSETQ. V was shortened by 1 base and J by 4 bases, with 6 bases between the two germline ends. The CDR3 is 12 residues long. CDR3 nucleotides: TGCGCCAGCAGCTTGCTGGGTTACGAGCAGTACTTC. Its protein is CASSLLGYEQYF. Full variable domain (remainder filled in from reference TRBV5-1 and TRBJ2-7): KAGVTQTPRYLIKTRGQQVTLSCSPISGHRSVSWYQQTPGQGLQFLFEYFSETQRNKGNFPGRFSGRQFSNSRSEMNVSTLELGDSALYLCASSLLGYEQYFGPGTRLTVT.

This chain uses TRBV9 with TRBJ2-7; TRBD1 agrees at 10 bases. The V and J ends lost 0 bases and 2 bases, in that order; junction bases with no gene match: 8. Germline values: CDR1 SGDLS, CDR2 YYNGEE. The CDR3 has 17 residues. CDR3: CASSVDPRTGGAYEQYF. CDR3 nucleotides: TGTGCCAGCAGCGTAGACCCCAGGACAGGGGGAGCCTACGAGCAGTACTTC.

The chain is built from TRBV19 and TRBJ2-2, with 9 bases that match TRBD1. The ends lost 10 bases at V and 3 bases at J; junction bases unmatched: 3. CDR3 length: 13 amino acids. Germline lookup yields CDR1 LNHDA and CDR2 SQIVND (reference sequence). The CDR3 region has the DNA TGTGCCACCAACAGGGGGCACACCGGGGAGCTGTTTTTT. Its protein product is CATNRGHTGELFF.

This clone was detected only a few times. The V and J genes are TRBV5-1 and TRBJ1-2, with TRBD1 matching over 10 bases. Germline loops: CDR1 SGHRS, CDR2 YFSETQ. Trimming took 4 bases from V and 6 from J; bases not matched to a gene: 9. This CDR3 region has 15 residues. The CDR3 loop reads CASSIDRGLGDGYTF. CDR3 nucleotide sequence: TGCGCCAGCAGCATAGACAGGGGGCTAGGGGATGGCTACACCTTC.

The chain is built from TRBV19 and TRBJ2-5; no firm D call. The CDR3 totals 12 residues. Trimming cost V 11 bases and J 7 bases, with 17 bases left between them. Germline CDR1 reads LNHDA; CDR2 reads SQIVND (reference sequence). The CDR3 loop reads CAVGPKGGTQYF. Written as DNA, the CDR3 is TGTGCCGTCGGGCCCAAAGGTGGGACCCAGTACTTC.

This CDR3 reads CASSKTGLETQYF. Written as DNA, the CDR3 is TGTGCCAGCAGCAAGACAGGGTTGGAGACCCAGTACTTC. The chain has TRBV21-1 and TRBJ2-5; TRBD1 is the table's D call and was not checked against the DNA. TRBV21-1 constitutes a pseudogene. CDR3 length: 13 amino acids.

This clone showed up just a few times. Here the CDR3 reads CAWKTPGGYTF. The DNA of the CDR3 is TGCGCCTGGAAGACCCCCGGTGGCTACACCTTC. This chain connects TRBV23-1 to TRBJ1-2, with unresolved D. TRBV23-1 is an open reading frame, and its role is uncertain. Trimming left V 11 bases short and J 7 bases short, with 14 bases between. This CDR3 is built from 11 residues.

This chain links TRBV7-9 with TRBJ2-1; 11 positions match TRBD2. Trimming took 1 base from V and 0 from J; bases not matched to a gene: 5. Per germline, CDR1 SEHNR and CDR2 FQNEAQ (reference sequence). This CDR3 has 18 amino acids. CDR3 DNA: TGTGCCAGCAGCTTAGTTAGGGGACTAGCGGACTCCTACAATGAGCAGTTCTTC. Translation gives CASSLVRGLADSYNEQFF.

V and J are TRBV12-5 and TRBJ1-2, with D hard to call. Germline V gene lookup returns CDR1 LGHNT and CDR2 FRNRAP. The V gene lost 7 bases and the J gene lost 1 base, with 16 bases spanning the gap. The CDR3 totals 15 residues. Here the CDR3 DNA reads TGTGCTAGTGCCGCATACCGGGATTATAACTATGGCTACACCTTC. It is translated as CASAAYRDYNYGYTF.

The chain links TRBV29-1 to TRBJ2-7; D possibly corresponds to TRBD2 (6 bases). The CDR3 is made up of 15 amino acids. Looked up from germline, CDR1 is SQVTM and CDR2 is ANQGSEA. With 2 bases removed from V and 3 bases from J, the gap between germline ends came to 17 bases. The CDR3 protein is CSVELPGSGVYEQYF. The DNA for the CDR3 is TGCAGCGTTGAACTCCCCGGGAGTGGAGTCTACGAGCAGTACTTC.

The rearrangement uses TRBV5-1 and TRBJ2-2; D is uncertain. Trimming cost V 4 bases and J 6 bases, with 7 bases left between them. CDR1 SGHRS and CDR2 YFSETQ come from the germline V gene. This CDR3 is built from 12 residues. The CDR3 loop is CASSLPPGELFF. CDR3 DNA: TGCGCCAGCAGCCTCCCCCCCGGGGAGCTGTTTTTT.

This clone was observed a handful of times. V is TRBV7-2 and J is TRBJ2-3, with 15 bases lining up with TRBD2. There are 18 residues in the CDR3. The germline gives CDR1 SGHTA, CDR2 FQGNSA. V shed 3 bases, J shed 5 bases, and the junction held 9 bases outside the gene matches. The CDR3 DNA sequence: TGTGCCAGCAGCTTCGGGACTAGCGGGAGGCGAAAGGGAGATACGCAGTATTTT. The encoded protein is CASSFGTSGRRKGDTQYF.

The rearrangement links TRBV5-1 to TRBJ1-1; tentative D call: TRBD1 (5 bases). The CDR3 has 13 amino acids. Germline V CDR1 and CDR2: SGHRS, YFSETQ. V lost 4 bases, J lost 10 bases, and 17 bases lay in between. CDR3 sequence: CASSPAQGYGAFF. The CDR3 bases are TGCGCCAGCAGCCCGGCCCAGGGTTATGGAGCTTTCTTT.

The chain links TRBV10-2 to TRBJ1-5, with D maybe TRBD1 (5 bases). This CDR3 comprises 18 residues. Trimming stripped 3 bases from V and 4 bases from J, with 22 bases between. The germline gives CDR1 WSHSY, CDR2 SAAADI. As DNA, the CDR3 is TGCGCCAGCAGTGAAATCGGGACGGCTATGCTCAGGAATCAGCCCCAGCATTTT. It encodes CASSEIGTAMLRNQPQHF.